This T cell receptor beta chain was profiled in a study of early T cells in non-severe SARS-CoV-2 infection. Study at large: Alpha and beta chains were unpaired, from unsorted whole-blood bulk RNA. General observations from the study: In VDJdb matching, anti-spike CD8 responses were favored while private and CD4 specificities went missing.

Remarks on this clonotype: The target antigen is unknown.

Each cDNA molecule carried a unique molecular identifier. Each CDR3 protein is one row after TCRdb ran MiXCR on the 5' RACE reads. This sample yields approximately 70,000 distinct CDR3 sequences, of which 4% to 6% are seen a single time; 3.6% belongs to the top ten. Sample: whole blood, taken at baseline. This clonotype was sampled from an adult who was a healthcare worker with PCR-confirmed SARS-CoV-2 infection or an uninfected control (not recorded which). The donor label of this sample is uncertain.

The CDR3 spells CASRTSTGPPDNEQFF. CDR3 DNA sequence: TGTGCCAGCAGAACTTCCACCGGACCCCCTGACAATGAGCAGTTCTTC. The chain combines TRBV28 with TRBJ2-1; no firm D call. Deletions cut 6 bases from V and 5 bases from J, with 20 bases between. Per germline, CDR1 MDHEN and CDR2 SYDVKM. CDR3 size: 16 residues. Supplemented by reference TRBV28 and TRBJ2-1, the full variable domain reads DVKVTQSSRYLVKRTGEKVFLECVQDMDHENMFWYRQDPGLGLRLIYFSYDVKMKEKGDIPEGYSVSREKKERFSLILESASTNQTSMYLCASRTSTGPPDNEQFFGPGTRLTVL.